This T cell receptor beta chain was identified during a study of human T cells and chemical hapten exposure. This clonotype was recorded at least ten times. V was clipped by 3 bases and J by 0 bases; unmatched bases: 14. CDR3 length: 20 amino acids. Germline V gene data show CDR1 as ENHRY and CDR2 as SYGVKD. TCRdb processed the RACE reads anew with MiXCR; each CDR3 protein has one entry. This sample has 45,000 or so distinct CDR3 sequences, with about 4.8% found just once. Time point: healthy volunteer bleed at 2 weeks. Unfractionated whole blood served as the source for total RNA extraction. Sequencing input: whole blood. V is TRBV10-3 and J is TRBJ2-1; TRBD2 agrees at 10 bases. The receptor comes from a human donor in good health. Some clones in this sample may be carry-over from other donors' samples. The CDR3 DNA sequence: TGTGCCATCAGTGATACTAGGGGTCCGCTAGCGGGAGCCTCCTACAATGAGCAGTTCTTC. Its protein is CAISDTRGPLAGASYNEQFF.